This T cell receptor beta chain was obtained from a study of shared clonotypes between healthy human individuals. Study in general: Sampling drew on donors who were two women and three men aged 18 to 49.

Running of the assay took place at deep level. Among the unsorted PBMC samples, replicate PCRs used around 300 ng DNA, approximately 30,000 T cell genomes. The assay was immunoSEQ multiplex PCR, and TCRdb's table has in-frame clones only and misses some. The sample yields some 490,000 clones, around 80% seen once. Unsorted samples, those not sorted, used roughly 100 million PBMCs for genomic DNA. Sequencing used PBMCs. This clonotype was obtained from a woman between 35 and 50 years old in good health. Some clones in this sample may be carry-over from other donors' samples.

CDR3 loop: CAWVGVNYGYTF. CDR3 bases: TGTGCCTGGGTCGGTGTTAACTATGGCTACACCTTC. The rearrangement links TRBV30 to TRBJ1-2; D gene uncertain. The CDR3 is made up of 12 amino acids. Germline lookup yields CDR1 GTSNPN and CDR2 SVGIG (reference sequence). V lost 5 bases and J lost 1, with 8 bases in between.